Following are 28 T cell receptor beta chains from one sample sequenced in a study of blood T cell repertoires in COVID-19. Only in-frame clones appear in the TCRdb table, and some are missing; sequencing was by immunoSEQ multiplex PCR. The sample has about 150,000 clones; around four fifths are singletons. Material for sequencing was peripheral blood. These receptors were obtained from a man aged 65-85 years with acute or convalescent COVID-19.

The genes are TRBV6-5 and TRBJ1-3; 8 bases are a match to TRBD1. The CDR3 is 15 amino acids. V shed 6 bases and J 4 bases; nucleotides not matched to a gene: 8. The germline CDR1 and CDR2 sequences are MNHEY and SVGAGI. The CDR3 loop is CASSQTGVGGNTIYF. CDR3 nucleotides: TGTGCCAGCAGCCAGACAGGGGTAGGGGGAAACACCATATATTTT.

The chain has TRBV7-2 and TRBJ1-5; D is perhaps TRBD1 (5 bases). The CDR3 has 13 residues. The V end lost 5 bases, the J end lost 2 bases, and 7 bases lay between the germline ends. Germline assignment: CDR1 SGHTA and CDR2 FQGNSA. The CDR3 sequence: CASSTGGNQPQHF. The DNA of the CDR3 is TGTGCCAGCAGCACAGGTGGCAATCAGCCCCAGCATTTT.

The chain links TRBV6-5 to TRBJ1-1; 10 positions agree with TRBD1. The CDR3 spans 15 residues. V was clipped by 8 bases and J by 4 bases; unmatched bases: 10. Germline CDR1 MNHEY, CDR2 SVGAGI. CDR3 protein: CASSRTGGIFTEAFF. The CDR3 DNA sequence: TGTGCCAGCTCCCGGACAGGGGGGATATTCACTGAAGCTTTCTTT.

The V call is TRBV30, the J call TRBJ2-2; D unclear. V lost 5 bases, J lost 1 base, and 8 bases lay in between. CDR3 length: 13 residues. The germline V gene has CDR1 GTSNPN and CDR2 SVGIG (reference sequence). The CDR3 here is CAWSLRNTGELFF. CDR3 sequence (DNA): TGTGCCTGGTCGTTGAGGAACACCGGGGAGCTGTTTTTT.

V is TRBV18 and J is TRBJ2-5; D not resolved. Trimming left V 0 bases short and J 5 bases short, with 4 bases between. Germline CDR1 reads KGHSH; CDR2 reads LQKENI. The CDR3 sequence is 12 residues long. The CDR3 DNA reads TGTGCCAGCTCACCACCTGGCGAGACCCAGTACTTC. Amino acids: CASSPPGETQYF. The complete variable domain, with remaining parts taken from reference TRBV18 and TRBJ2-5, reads NAGVMQNPRHLVRRRGQEARLRCSPMKGHSHVYWYRQLPEEGLKFMVYLQKENIIDESGMPKERFSAEFPKEGPSILRIQQVVRGDSAAYFCASSPPGETQYFGPGTRLLVL.

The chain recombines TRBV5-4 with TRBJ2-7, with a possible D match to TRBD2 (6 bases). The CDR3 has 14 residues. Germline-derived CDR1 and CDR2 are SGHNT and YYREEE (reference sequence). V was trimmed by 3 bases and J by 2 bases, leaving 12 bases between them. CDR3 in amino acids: CASSSPGLAYEQYF. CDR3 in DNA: TGTGCCAGCAGCTCACCGGGACTTGCCTACGAGCAGTACTTC.

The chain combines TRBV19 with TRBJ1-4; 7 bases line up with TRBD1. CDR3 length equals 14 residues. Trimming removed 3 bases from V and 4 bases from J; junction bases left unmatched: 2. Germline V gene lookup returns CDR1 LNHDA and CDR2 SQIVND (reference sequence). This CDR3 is CASSMGQLNEKLFF. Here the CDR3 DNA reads TGTGCCAGTAGTATGGGACAGCTTAATGAAAAACTGTTTTTT.

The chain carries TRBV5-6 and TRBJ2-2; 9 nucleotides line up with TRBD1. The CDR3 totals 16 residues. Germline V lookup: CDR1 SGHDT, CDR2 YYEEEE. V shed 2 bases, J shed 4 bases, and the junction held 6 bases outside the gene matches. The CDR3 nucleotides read TGTGCCAGCAGCTTCGGGATGACAGGGGGCACCGGGGAGCTGTTTTTT. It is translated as CASSFGMTGGTGELFF.

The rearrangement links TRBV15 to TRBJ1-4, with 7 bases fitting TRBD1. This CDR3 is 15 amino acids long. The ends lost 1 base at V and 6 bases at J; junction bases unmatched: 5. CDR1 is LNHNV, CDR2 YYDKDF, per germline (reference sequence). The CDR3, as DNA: TGTGCCACCAGCAGAGTAGGGGGCGCAGATGAAAAACTGTTTTTT. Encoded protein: CATSRVGGADEKLFF.

Here the CDR3 DNA reads TGTGCCAGTACTGCTGCCTACTCTGGAAACACCATATATTTT. Its translation: CASTAAYSGNTIYF. The chain couples TRBV19 to TRBJ1-3; D uncertain. Germline V gene sequence: CDR1 LNHDA, CDR2 SQIVND (reference sequence). Trimming took off 7 bases at V and 0 bases at J, with 10 bases between the two ends. CDR3 length: 14 amino acids.

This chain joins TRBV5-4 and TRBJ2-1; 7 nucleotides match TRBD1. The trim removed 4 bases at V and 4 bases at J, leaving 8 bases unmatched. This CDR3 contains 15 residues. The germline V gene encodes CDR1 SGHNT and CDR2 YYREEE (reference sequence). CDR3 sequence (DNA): TGTGCCAGCAGCGCGGTGGGGACAGTATACAATGAGCAGTTCTTC. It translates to CASSAVGTVYNEQFF. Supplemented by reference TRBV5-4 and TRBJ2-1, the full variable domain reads ETGVTQSPTHLIKTRGQQVTLRCSSQSGHNTVSWYQQALGQGPQFIFQYYREEENGRGNFPPRFSGLQFPNYSSELNVNALELDDSALYLCASSAVGTVYNEQFFGPGTRLTVL.

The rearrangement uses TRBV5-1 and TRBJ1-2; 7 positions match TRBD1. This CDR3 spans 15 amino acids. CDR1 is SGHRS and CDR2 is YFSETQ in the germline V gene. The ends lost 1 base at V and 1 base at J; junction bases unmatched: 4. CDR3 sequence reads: CASSLIGGDNYGYTF. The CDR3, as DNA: TGCGCCAGCAGCTTGATAGGGGGCGATAACTATGGCTACACCTTC.

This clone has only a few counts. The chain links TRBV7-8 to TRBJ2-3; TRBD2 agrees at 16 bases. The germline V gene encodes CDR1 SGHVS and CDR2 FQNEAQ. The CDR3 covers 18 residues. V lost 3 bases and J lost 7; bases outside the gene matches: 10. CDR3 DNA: TGTGCCAGCAGCTTCCTTCCGGGACTAGCGGGGGGGCAACATACGCAGTATTTT. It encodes CASSFLPGLAGGQHTQYF.

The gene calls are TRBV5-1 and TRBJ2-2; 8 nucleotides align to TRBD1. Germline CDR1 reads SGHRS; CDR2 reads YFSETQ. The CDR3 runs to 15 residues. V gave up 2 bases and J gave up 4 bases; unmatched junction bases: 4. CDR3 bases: TGCGCCAGCAGCTTAGACAGGGGAGGCACCGGGGAGCTGTTTTTT. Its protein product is CASSLDRGGTGELFF.

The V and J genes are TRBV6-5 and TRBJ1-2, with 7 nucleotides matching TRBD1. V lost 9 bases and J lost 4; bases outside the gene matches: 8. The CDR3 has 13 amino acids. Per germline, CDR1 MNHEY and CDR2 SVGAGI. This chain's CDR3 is CASGEGQIYGYTF. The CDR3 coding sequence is TGTGCCAGTGGTGAGGGACAGATCTATGGCTACACCTTC.

The CDR3 here is CASSLGLADTDTQYF. DNA of the CDR3: TGTGCCAGCAGCCTGGGACTAGCGGACACAGATACGCAGTATTTT. V gene TRBV28 combines with J gene TRBJ2-3; 11 nucleotides match TRBD2. Germline CDR1 MDHEN, CDR2 SYDVKM. The CDR3 extends over 15 amino acids. V shed 6 bases, J shed 2 bases, and the junction held 4 bases outside the gene matches.

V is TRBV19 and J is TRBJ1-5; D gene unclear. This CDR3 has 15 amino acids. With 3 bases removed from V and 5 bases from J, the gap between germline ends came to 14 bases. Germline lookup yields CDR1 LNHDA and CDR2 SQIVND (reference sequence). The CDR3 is CASSMAQPGDQPQHF. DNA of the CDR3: TGTGCCAGTAGTATGGCGCAACCCGGAGATCAGCCCCAGCATTTT.

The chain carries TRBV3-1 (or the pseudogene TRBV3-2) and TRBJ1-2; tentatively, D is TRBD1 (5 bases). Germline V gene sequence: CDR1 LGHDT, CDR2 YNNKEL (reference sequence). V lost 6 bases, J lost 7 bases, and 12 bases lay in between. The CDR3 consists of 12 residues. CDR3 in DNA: TGTGCCAGCAGTCCAGGGTTATCTGGCTACACCTTC. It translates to CASSPGLSGYTF.

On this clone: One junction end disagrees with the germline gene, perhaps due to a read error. CDR3 loop: CASSGDRRETQYF. CDR3 coding DNA: TGTGCTAGCAGCGGTGACAGGAGAGAGACCCAGTACTTC. The V gene is TRBV7-7, the J gene TRBJ2-5; possible D gene TRBD1, 6 bases. CDR1 and CDR2 (germline): SSHAT, FNYEAQ (reference sequence). The CDR3 consists of 13 residues. Complete variable domain (other parts from reference TRBV7-7 and TRBJ2-5): GAGVSQSPRYKVTKRGQDVTLRCDPISSHATLYWYQQALGQGPEFLTYFNYEAQPDKSGLPSDRFSAERPEGSISTLTIQRTEQRDSAMYRCASSGDRRETQYFGPGTRLLVL.

The DNA of the CDR3 is TGTGCCAGAAGCCACCCCAGGACAGGGGTCGAAGAGACCCAGTACTTC. It codes for CARSHPRTGVEETQYF. This rearrangement joins TRBV5-3 to TRBJ2-5; 9 bases map to TRBD1. TRBV5-3 is placed among ORFs of uncertain function. Germline trimming cut 4 bases from V and 3 bases from J; bases unmatched to any gene: 10. CDR3 length: 16 amino acids.

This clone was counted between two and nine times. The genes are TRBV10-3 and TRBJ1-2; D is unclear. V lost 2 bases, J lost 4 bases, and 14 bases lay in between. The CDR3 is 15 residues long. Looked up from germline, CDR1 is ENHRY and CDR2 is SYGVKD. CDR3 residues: CAISEPLPGSYGYTF. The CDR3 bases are TGTGCCATCAGTGAGCCCCTGCCAGGAAGCTATGGCTACACCTTC.

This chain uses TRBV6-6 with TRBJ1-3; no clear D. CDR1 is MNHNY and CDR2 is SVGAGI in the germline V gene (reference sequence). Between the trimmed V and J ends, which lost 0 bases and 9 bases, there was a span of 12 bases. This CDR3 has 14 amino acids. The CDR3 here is CASSYSGSEGTIYF. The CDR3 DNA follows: TGTGCCAGCAGTTACTCGGGGTCAGAGGGCACCATATATTTT.

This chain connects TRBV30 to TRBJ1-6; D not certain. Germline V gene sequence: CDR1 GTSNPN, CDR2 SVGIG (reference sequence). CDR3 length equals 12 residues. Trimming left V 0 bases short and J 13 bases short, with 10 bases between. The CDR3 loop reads CAWSVQNSPLHF. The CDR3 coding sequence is TGTGCCTGGAGTGTACAGAACAGCCCCCTCCACTTT.

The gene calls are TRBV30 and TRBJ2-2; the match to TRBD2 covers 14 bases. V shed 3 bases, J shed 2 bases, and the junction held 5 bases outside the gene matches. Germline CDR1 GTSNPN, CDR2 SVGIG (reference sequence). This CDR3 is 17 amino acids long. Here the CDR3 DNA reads TGTGCCTGGAGAGGACTAGCGGGGGGCCTAAACACCGGGGAGCTGTTTTTT. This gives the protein CAWRGLAGGLNTGELFF.

Written as DNA, the CDR3 is TGTGCCAGCAGCCCCGGTCTGGGGGGGAGTGAAAAACTGTTTTTT. It specifies CASSPGLGGSEKLFF. The V and J genes are TRBV5-5 and TRBJ1-4; D perhaps matches TRBD1 (5 bases). Germline V lookup: CDR1 SGHKS, CDR2 YYEKEE (reference sequence). This CDR3 contains 15 residues. V lost 4 bases to trimming and J lost 7 bases, with 17 bases between them. Based on the CDR3 plus reference TRBV5-5 and TRBJ1-4, the full variable domain is DAGVTQSPTHLIKTRGQQVTLRCSPISGHKSVSWYQQVLGQGPQFIFQYYEKEERGRGNFPDRFSARQFPNYSSELNVNALLLGDSALYLCASSPGLGGSEKLFFGSGTQLSVL.

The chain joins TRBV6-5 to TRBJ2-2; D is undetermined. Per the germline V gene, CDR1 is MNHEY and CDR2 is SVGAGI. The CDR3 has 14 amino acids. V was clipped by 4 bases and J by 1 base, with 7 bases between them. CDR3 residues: CASSSNRNTGELFF. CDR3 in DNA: TGTGCCAGCAGTTCTAACAGGAACACCGGGGAGCTGTTTTTT.

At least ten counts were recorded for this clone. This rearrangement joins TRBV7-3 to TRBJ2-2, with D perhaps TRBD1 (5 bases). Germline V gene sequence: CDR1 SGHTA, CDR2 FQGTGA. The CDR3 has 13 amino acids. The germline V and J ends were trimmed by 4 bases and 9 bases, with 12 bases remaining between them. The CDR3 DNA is TGTGCCAGCAGCTCCCCAGGGCGTCGGGAGCTGTTTTTT. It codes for CASSSPGRRELFF.

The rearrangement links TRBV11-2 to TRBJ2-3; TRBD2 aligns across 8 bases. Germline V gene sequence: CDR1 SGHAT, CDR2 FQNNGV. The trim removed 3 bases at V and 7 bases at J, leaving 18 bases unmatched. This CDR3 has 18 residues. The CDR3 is CASSLGGGTAGVSNTQYF. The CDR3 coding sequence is TGTGCCAGCAGCTTGGGCGGAGGTACAGCGGGAGTTTCAAATACGCAGTATTTT.